This T cell receptor beta chain was found in a study of T-cell reconstitution after alpha-beta-depleted transplantation in children. This CDR3 is built from 13 residues. The germline V gene has CDR1 ENHRY and CDR2 SYGVKD. Trimming pared 8 bases from V and 2 bases from J, leaving 12 bases between. A TCRbeta library incorporating unique molecular identifiers was prepared. TCRdb used MiXCR to reprocess the PCR reads, holding one entry per CDR3 protein. This table has around 300,000 distinct CDR3 sequences, roughly 25% appearing once. This clonotype was picked up a small number of times. J is TRBJ1-2 and V is TRBV10-3; weak D call: TRBD1 (5 bases). This TCR derives from a male patient under 18 who had a stem cell transplant for acute lymphoblastic leukemia, so the T cells may come from the graft donor. Sample: PBMCs, mostly from graft donor cells, taken 180 days after TCRalphabeta/CD19-depleted stem cell transplant. Here the CDR3 reads CAISRGANYGYTF. DNA for the CDR3: TGTGCCATCTCTAGGGGCGCAAACTATGGCTACACCTTC.